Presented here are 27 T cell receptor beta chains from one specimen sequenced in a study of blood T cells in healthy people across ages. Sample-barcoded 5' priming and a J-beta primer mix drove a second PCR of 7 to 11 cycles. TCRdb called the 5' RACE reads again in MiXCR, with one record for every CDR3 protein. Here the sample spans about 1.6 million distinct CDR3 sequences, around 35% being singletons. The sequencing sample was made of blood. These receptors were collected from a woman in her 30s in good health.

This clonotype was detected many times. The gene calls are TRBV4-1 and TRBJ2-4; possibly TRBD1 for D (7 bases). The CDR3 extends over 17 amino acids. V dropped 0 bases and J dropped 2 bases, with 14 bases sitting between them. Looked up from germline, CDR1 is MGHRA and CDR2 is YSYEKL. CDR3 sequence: CASSQEVQGGTKNIQYF. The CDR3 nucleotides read TGCGCCAGCAGCCAAGAAGTGCAGGGGGGAACCAAAAACATTCAGTACTTC.

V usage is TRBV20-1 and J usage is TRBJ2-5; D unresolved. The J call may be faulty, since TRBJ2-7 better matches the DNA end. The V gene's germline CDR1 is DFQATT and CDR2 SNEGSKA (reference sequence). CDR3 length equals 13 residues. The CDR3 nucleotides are TGCAGTGCATCAGCGTTAAAAATCTACGAGCAGTACTTC. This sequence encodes CSASALKIYEQYF.

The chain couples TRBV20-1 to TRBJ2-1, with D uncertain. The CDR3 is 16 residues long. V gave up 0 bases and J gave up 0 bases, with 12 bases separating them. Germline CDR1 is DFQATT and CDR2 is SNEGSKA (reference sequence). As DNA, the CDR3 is TGCAGTGCTAGAGATCTTCTCCTGAGCTCCTACAATGAGCAGTTCTTC. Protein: CSARDLLLSSYNEQFF.

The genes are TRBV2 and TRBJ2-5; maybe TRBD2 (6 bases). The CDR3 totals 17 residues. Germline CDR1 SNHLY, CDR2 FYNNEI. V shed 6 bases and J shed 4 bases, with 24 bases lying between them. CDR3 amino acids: CASSEPLAAMIGETQYF. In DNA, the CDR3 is TGTGCCAGCAGCGAGCCCTTAGCGGCTATGATTGGAGAGACCCAGTACTTC.

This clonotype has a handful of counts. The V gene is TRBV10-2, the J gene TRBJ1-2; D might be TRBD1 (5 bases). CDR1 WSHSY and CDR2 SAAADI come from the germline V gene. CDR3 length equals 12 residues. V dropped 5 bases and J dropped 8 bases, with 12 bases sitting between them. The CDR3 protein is CASSPVGGGYTF. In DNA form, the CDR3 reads TGCGCCAGCAGTCCGGTGGGGGGAGGCTACACCTTC.

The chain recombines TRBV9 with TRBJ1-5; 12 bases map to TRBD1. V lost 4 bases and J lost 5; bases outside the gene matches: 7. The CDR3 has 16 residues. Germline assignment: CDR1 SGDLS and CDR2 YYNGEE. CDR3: CASSPGTGGSYQPQHF. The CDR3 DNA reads TGTGCCAGCAGCCCCGGGACAGGGGGCTCTTATCAGCCCCAGCATTTT.

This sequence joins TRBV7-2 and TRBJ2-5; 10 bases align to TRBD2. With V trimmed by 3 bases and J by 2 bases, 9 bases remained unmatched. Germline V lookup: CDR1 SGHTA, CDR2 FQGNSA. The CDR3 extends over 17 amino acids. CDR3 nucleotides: TGTGCCAGCAGCTTGACTAGCGGGCGCTGGACTCAAGAGACCCAGTACTTC. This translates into CASSLTSGRWTQETQYF.

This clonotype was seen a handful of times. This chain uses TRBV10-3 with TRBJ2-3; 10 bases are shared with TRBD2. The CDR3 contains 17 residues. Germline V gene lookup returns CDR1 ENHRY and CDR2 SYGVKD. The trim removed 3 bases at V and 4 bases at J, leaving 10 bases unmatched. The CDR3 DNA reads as TGTGCCATCAGTGACCGACTAAGCGGGGGGGCCTCAGATACGCAGTATTTT. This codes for CAISDRLSGGASDTQYF.

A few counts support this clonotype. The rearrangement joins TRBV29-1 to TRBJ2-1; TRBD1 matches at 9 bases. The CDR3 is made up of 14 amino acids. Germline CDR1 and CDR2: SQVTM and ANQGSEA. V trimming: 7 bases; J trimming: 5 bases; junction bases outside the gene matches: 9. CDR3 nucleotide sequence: TGCAGCGCACAGGACAGGGGAGCGGACAATGAGCAGTTCTTC. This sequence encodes CSAQDRGADNEQFF.

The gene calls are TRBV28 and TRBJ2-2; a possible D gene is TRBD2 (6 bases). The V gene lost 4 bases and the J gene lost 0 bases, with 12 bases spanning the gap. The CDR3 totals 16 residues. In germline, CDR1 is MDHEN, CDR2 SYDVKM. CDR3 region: CASSSRLDTNTGELFF. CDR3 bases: TGTGCCAGCAGTTCTCGACTAGACACGAACACCGGGGAGCTGTTTTTT.

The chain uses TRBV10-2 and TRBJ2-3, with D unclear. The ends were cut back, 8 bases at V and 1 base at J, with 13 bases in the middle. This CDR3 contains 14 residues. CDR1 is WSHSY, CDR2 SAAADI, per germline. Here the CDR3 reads CASRWAERTDTQYF. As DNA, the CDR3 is TGCGCCAGCCGTTGGGCAGAACGCACAGATACGCAGTATTTT.

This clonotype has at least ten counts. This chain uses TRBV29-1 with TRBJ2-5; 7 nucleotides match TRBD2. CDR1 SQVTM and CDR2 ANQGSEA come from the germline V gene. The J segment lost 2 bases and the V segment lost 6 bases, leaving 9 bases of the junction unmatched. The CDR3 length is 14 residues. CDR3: CSVAGDLEQETQYF. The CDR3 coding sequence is TGCAGCGTCGCGGGGGACCTAGAACAAGAGACCCAGTACTTC.

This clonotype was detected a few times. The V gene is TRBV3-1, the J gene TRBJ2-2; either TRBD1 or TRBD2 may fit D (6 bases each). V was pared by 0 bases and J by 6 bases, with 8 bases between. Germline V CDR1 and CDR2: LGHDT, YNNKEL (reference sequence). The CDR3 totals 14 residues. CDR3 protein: CASSQDGGPGELFF. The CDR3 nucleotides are TGTGCCAGCAGCCAAGATGGGGGGCCCGGGGAGCTGTTTTTT.

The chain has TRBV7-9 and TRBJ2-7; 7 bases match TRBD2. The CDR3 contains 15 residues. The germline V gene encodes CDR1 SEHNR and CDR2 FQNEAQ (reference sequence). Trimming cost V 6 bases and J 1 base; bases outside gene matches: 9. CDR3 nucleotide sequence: TGTGCCAGCAGGGACGGGACTAACCTTTCCTACGAGCAGTACTTC. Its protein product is CASRDGTNLSYEQYF.

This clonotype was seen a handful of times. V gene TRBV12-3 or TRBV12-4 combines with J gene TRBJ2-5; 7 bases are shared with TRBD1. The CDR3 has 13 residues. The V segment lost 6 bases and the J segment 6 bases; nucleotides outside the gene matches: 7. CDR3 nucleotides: TGTGCCAGCAGCCCCGACAGGGCCCAGACCCAGTACTTC. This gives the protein CASSPDRAQTQYF.

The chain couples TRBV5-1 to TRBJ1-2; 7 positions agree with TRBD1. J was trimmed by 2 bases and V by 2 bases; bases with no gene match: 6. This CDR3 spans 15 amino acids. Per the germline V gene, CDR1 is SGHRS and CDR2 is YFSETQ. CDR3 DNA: TGCGCCAGCAGCTTACAGGGGCAGGGGAACTATGGCTACACCTTC. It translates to CASSLQGQGNYGYTF.

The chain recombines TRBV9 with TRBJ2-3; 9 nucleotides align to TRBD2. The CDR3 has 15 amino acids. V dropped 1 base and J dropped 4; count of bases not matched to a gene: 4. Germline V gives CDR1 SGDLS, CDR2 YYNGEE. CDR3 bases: TGTGCCAGCAGCGTAATGGGCGGGGGGGCAGATACGCAGTATTTT. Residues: CASSVMGGGADTQYF.

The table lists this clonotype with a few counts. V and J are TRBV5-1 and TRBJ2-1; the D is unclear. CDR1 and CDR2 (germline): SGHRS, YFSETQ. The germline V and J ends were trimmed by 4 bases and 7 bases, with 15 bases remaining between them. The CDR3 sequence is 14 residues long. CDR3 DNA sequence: TGCGCCAGCAGCCTCGAAAGGGTCGGGAATGAGCAGTTCTTC. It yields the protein CASSLERVGNEQFF.

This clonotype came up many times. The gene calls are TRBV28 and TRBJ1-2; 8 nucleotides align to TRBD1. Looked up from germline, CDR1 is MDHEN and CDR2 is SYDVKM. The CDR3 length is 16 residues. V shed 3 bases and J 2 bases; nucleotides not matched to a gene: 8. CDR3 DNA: TGTGCCAGCAGTTTCCCCCCCGGACAGGGCAACTATGGCTACACCTTC. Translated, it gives CASSFPPGQGNYGYTF.

CDR3 DNA: TGCGCCAGCAGCTGGGGCCGGGGAGCGGGAGTTACAGAGACCCAGTACTTC. It yields the protein CASSWGRGAGVTETQYF. This chain connects TRBV5-1 to TRBJ2-5; 8 nucleotides agree with TRBD2. J gave up 4 bases and V 3 bases, and 14 bases lay outside the gene matches. The CDR3 totals 17 residues. The germline V gene has CDR1 SGHRS and CDR2 YFSETQ.

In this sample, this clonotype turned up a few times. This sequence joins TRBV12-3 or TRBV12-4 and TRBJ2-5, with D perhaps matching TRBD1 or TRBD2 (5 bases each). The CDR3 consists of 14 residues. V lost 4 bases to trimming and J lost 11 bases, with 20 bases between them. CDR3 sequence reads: CASSSAGTPFLQYF. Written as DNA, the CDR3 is TGTGCCAGCAGTTCAGCCGGGACCCCCTTCCTGCAGTACTTC.

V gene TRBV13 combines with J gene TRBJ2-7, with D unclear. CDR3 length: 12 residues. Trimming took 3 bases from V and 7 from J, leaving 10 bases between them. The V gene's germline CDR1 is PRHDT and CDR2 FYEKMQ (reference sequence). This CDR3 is CASSFERIEQYF. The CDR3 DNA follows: TGTGCCAGCAGCTTTGAGAGAATAGAGCAGTACTTC.

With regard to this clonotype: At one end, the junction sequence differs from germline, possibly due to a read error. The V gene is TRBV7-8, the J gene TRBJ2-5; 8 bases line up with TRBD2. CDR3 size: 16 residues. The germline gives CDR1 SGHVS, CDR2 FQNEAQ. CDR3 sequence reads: CASSSHERGRQEAQYF. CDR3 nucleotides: TGTGCCAGCAGCTCACACGAGCGGGGGCGTCAAGAGGCCCAGTACTTC.

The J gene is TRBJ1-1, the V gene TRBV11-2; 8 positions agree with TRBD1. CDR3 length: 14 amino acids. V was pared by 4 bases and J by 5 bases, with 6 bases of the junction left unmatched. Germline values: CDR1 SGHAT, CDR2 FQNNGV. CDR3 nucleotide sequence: TGTGCCAGCAGCTATTCTACAGGGGGGACTGAAGCTTTCTTT. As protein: CASSYSTGGTEAFF.

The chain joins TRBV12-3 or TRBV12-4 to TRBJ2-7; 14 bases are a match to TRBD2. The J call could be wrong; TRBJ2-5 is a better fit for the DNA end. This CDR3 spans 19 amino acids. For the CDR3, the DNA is TGTGCCAGCAGTCCCCAAGGACTAGCGGGGGGACGAACCCAAGAGACCCAGTACTTC. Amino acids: CASSPQGLAGGRTQETQYF.

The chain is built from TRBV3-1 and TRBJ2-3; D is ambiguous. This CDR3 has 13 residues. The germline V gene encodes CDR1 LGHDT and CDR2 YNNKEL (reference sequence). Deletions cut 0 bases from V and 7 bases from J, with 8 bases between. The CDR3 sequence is CASSQDRRNTQYF. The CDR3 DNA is TGTGCCAGCAGCCAAGATCGGAGAAATACGCAGTATTTT.

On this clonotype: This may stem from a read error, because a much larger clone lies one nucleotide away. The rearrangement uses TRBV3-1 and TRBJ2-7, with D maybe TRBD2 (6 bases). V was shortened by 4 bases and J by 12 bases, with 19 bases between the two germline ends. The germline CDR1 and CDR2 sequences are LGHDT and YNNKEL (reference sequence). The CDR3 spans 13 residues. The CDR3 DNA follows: TGTGCCAGCAGCCCTGCGGGACGTGGGACCCGGTACTTC. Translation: CASSPAGRGTRYF.